The 18 T cell receptor beta chains reported below all come from one sample, sequenced in a study of blood T cell repertoires in COVID-19. Only in-frame clones appear in the TCRdb table, and some are missing; sequencing was by immunoSEQ multiplex PCR. The data show tens of thousands of clones, with 85% seen just once and roughly 15% held by the top ten. What was sequenced was peripheral blood. The receptors come from a woman aged 70-85 years with acute or convalescent COVID-19.

The V call is TRBV10-1, the J call TRBJ2-1, with TRBD2 identical over 8 bases. CDR3 length: 16 residues. Trimming took 0 bases from V and 10 from J; bases not matched to a gene: 11. Germline V gene lookup returns CDR1 WNHNN and CDR2 SYGVQD (reference sequence). CDR3 loop: CASSESIRGGSSEQFF. CDR3 DNA sequence: TGCGCCAGCAGTGAGTCGATTCGGGGGGGCTCTTCCGAGCAGTTCTTC.

The chain has TRBV7-2 and TRBJ1-1; D is possibly TRBD1 (6 bases). This CDR3 spans 13 amino acids. CDR1 and CDR2 (germline): SGHTA, FQGNSA. The V gene lost 6 bases and the J gene lost 5 bases, with 13 bases spanning the gap. The CDR3: CASRRGGGTEAFF. The CDR3 bases are TGTGCCAGCAGGAGGGGAGGGGGGACTGAAGCTTTCTTT.

The V and J genes are TRBV4-3 and TRBJ1-2; D is possibly TRBD1 (5 bases). CDR1 LGHNA and CDR2 YSLEER come from the germline V gene. V lost 1 base, J lost 8 bases, and 23 bases lay in between. This CDR3 has 17 residues. The CDR3 region is CASSQVRDLWGGEGYTF. Written as DNA, the CDR3 is TGCGCCAGCAGCCAAGTTAGGGACCTGTGGGGGGGAGAAGGCTACACCTTC.

The rearrangement links TRBV6-6 to TRBJ2-1; TRBD1 matches 9 bases. Trimming cost V 8 bases and J 7 bases; bases outside gene matches: 9. CDR1 is MNHNY, CDR2 SVGAGI, per germline (reference sequence). The CDR3 covers 14 residues. The CDR3 sequence: CASGSGQGVNEQFF. CDR3 in DNA: TGTGCCAGCGGTTCGGGACAGGGCGTGAATGAGCAGTTCTTC.

The chain recombines TRBV10-2 with TRBJ1-1, with TRBD1 as a possible D gene (6 bases). This CDR3 comprises 16 residues. The ends were cut back, 6 bases at V and 3 bases at J, with 20 bases in the middle. Looked up from germline, CDR1 is WSHSY and CDR2 is SAAADI. The CDR3 DNA sequence: TGCGCCAGCAGCATTAAGACAGGCACAGGGCACACTGAAGCTTTCTTT. Its translation is CASSIKTGTGHTEAFF.

The chain employs TRBV5-1 and TRBJ2-3; 9 nucleotides align to TRBD2. The CDR3 runs to 16 residues. With V trimmed by 0 bases and J by 5 bases, 7 bases remained unmatched. Germline lookup yields CDR1 SGHRS and CDR2 YFSETQ. This chain's CDR3 is CASSLEAGGNGDTQYF. The CDR3 bases are TGCGCCAGCAGCTTGGAAGCGGGAGGTAATGGAGATACGCAGTATTTT.

This chain uses TRBV20-1 with TRBJ2-2; TRBD2 agrees at 9 bases. Unmatched junction bases numbered 8, after V lost 3 bases and J lost 6 bases. Germline assignment: CDR1 DFQATT and CDR2 SNEGSKA (reference sequence). This CDR3 region has 15 residues. The CDR3: CSASLGLAFPGELFF. The CDR3 nucleotides read TGCAGTGCTAGTCTTGGACTAGCGTTTCCCGGGGAGCTGTTTTTT.

This rearrangement joins TRBV19 to TRBJ2-2; 8 positions agree with TRBD1. The V gene's germline CDR1 is LNHDA and CDR2 SQIVND (reference sequence). After removal of 2 bases from V and 3 bases from J, the junction contained 8 bases not matched to a gene. This CDR3 region has 17 residues. CDR3 bases: TGTGCCAGTAGTATAAGCCCAGGGGGCAAGGACACCGGGGAGCTGTTTTTT. Protein product: CASSISPGGKDTGELFF.

This chain joins TRBV18 and TRBJ1-2; 10 bases fit TRBD1. CDR1 and CDR2 (germline): KGHSH, LQKENI. This CDR3 has 16 residues. With V trimmed by 3 bases and J by 8 bases, 12 bases remained unmatched. Here the CDR3 reads CASSPTTGGLSRGYTF. DNA for the CDR3: TGTGCCAGCTCACCGACGACAGGGGGCTTGTCGCGCGGCTACACCTTC.

The genes are TRBV2 and TRBJ2-5; 12 nucleotides agree with TRBD2. The length of the CDR3 is 16 residues. CDR1 is SNHLY, CDR2 FYNNEI, per germline. V lost 6 bases and J lost 5; bases outside the gene matches: 10. In DNA, the CDR3 is TGTGCCAGCAGGGCCCTAGCGGGGGGGCACCGGGAGACCCAGTACTTC. Protein sequence: CASRALAGGHRETQYF.

V gene TRBV19 combines with J gene TRBJ1-1, with D unresolved. The CDR3 is 15 amino acids. Trimming shortened V by 7 bases and J by 2 bases, and 17 bases separated the two germline ends. Germline V gene lookup returns CDR1 LNHDA and CDR2 SQIVND (reference sequence). The CDR3 loop is CASIFHPAGNTEAFF. The CDR3 nucleotides are TGTGCCAGTATTTTTCACCCGGCAGGTAACACTGAAGCTTTCTTT.

J is TRBJ1-1 and V is TRBV13; 7 bases are shared with TRBD1. This CDR3 is 17 amino acids long. V lost 5 bases and J lost 5; bases outside the gene matches: 17. The germline V gene has CDR1 PRHDT and CDR2 FYEKMQ (reference sequence). The CDR3: CASSHYGRGEGRTEAFF. The CDR3 region has the DNA TGTGCCAGCAGCCACTATGGCAGGGGGGAAGGACGAACTGAAGCTTTCTTT. The full variable domain, rest sourced from reference TRBV13 and TRBJ1-1, is AAGVIQSPRHLIKEKRETATLKCYPIPRHDTVYWYQQGPGQDPQFLISFYEKMQSDKGSIPDRFSAQQFSDYHSELNMSSLELGDSALYFCASSHYGRGEGRTEAFFGQGTRLTVV.

This chain joins TRBV19 and TRBJ2-7; the D gene is possibly TRBD2 (5 bases). The CDR3 runs 14 residues. The V end lost 2 bases, the J end lost 0 bases, and 8 bases lay between the germline ends. Germline V gene sequence: CDR1 LNHDA, CDR2 SQIVND (reference sequence). The CDR3 nucleotides are TGTGCCAGTAGTATATGGGAGAGCTCCTACGAGCAGTACGTC. This encodes CASSIWESSYEQYV.

This clone was detected a few times. The chain joins TRBV7-2 to TRBJ2-1; TRBD2 matches 9 bases. The germline CDR1 and CDR2 sequences are SGHTA and FQGNSA. The CDR3 covers 15 residues. V was pared by 4 bases and J by 4 bases, with 5 bases of the junction left unmatched. The CDR3 here is CASSSGTSRYNEQFF. In nucleotides, the CDR3 is TGTGCCAGCAGCTCCGGGACTAGCAGATACAATGAGCAGTTCTTC. The complete variable domain, with remaining parts taken from reference TRBV7-2 and TRBJ2-1, reads GAGVSQSPSNKVTEKGKDVELRCDPISGHTALYWYRQSLGQGLEFLIYFQGNSAPDKSGLPSDRFSAERTGGSVSTLTIQRTQQEDSAVYLCASSSGTSRYNEQFFGPGTRLTVL.

The chain joins TRBV19 to TRBJ2-2; 7 bases line up with TRBD2. V lost 0 bases and J lost 6; bases outside the gene matches: 13. The germline V gene has CDR1 LNHDA and CDR2 SQIVND (reference sequence). The CDR3 totals 18 residues. The CDR3 spells CASSIDHGGGLNAGELFF. The CDR3 DNA reads TGTGCCAGTAGTATAGATCACGGGGGAGGGCTCAACGCCGGGGAGCTGTTTTTT.

This clone was observed at least ten times. The chain recombines TRBV20-1 with TRBJ2-1; a weak D match, TRBD2 (6 bases). CDR1 and CDR2 from the germline V gene are DFQATT and SNEGSKA (reference sequence). This CDR3 contains 17 residues. Trimming stripped 3 bases from V and 7 bases from J, with 25 bases between. As DNA, the CDR3 is TGCAGTGCTAGTGTCGGACGACGTCCGAGGGCGGGAAATGAGCAGTTCTTC. This encodes CSASVGRRPRAGNEQFF.

CDR3 sequence reads: CSAGNRAEDYGYTF. CDR3 coding DNA: TGCAGCGCGGGAAACAGGGCAGAGGACTATGGCTACACCTTC. The chain recombines TRBV29-1 with TRBJ1-2, with D possibly being TRBD1 (6 bases). This CDR3 is built from 14 residues. The V end lost 7 bases, the J end lost 3 bases, and 18 bases lay between the germline ends. Germline CDR1 is SQVTM and CDR2 is ANQGSEA.

The chain carries TRBV5-1 and TRBJ1-6; 11 bases match TRBD1. CDR1 is SGHRS and CDR2 is YFSETQ in the germline V gene. V was pared by 6 bases and J by 5 bases, with 7 bases of the junction left unmatched. This CDR3 has 16 residues. Here the CDR3 DNA reads TGCGCCAGCACCGATATGGGACAGGGGGATAATTCACCCCTCCACTTT. Translated: CASTDMGQGDNSPLHF.